This is a list of T cell receptor beta chains from one sample in a study of monozygotic twins with inflammatory bowel disease. TCRdb re-called the 5' RACE reads, yielding one record per CDR3 amino acid sequence without DNA. This sample lists approximately 400,000 distinct CDR3 sequences; its ten largest clones have around 2.5%. The sequenced material came from blood. The source is a human donor with ulcerative colitis or Crohn's disease, or a healthy co-twin of an affected twin (not recorded which). Each CDR3 is given with its conserved first and last residue.

j_call	v_call	cdr3_aa
TRBJ2-7	TRBV5-1	CASSESYEQYF
TRBJ2-2	TRBV10-3	CATGARRELGELFF
TRBJ2-7	TRBV7-6	CASSQTGTETYEQYF
TRBJ2-7	TRBV20-1	CSAREIDRVWEQYF
TRBJ1-2	TRBV7-2	CASSLGEGGFGYTF
TRBJ2-7	TRBV24-1	CATSEAASYEQYF
TRBJ2-3	TRBV20-1	CSATSSGRSTDTQYF
TRBJ2-5	TRBV14	CASSQMGQGETQYF
TRBJ2-5	TRBV5-8	CASSLGDGQETQYF
TRBJ1-4	TRBV5-4	CASSLGESEKLFF
TRBJ1-2	TRBV2	CASSRGNAYGYTF
TRBJ2-7	TRBV30	CAWTGSAGGANEQYF
TRBJ1-2	TRBV15	CATSSRDTANYGYTF
TRBJ1-6	TRBV2	CASSPRTGGSSPLHF
TRBJ2-1	TRBV11-2	CASSWGPGGTVYEQFF
TRBJ2-2	TRBV5-1	CASRTTASSTGELFF
TRBJ2-3	TRBV6-2/TRBV6-3	CASSYGWLTGPQRAQDTQYF
TRBJ2-3	TRBV4-1	CASSPPRVLSITDTQYF
TRBJ1-5	TRBV5-1	CASSEEGHNQPQHF
TRBJ1-2	TRBV5-1	CASSLVGAGGYTF
TRBJ1-4	TRBV29-1	CSVESGDWGKLFF